These 20 T cell receptor beta chains were all obtained from the same sample, sequenced in a study of blood T cell repertoires in COVID-19 (TCRdb year 2020). Library preparation used the immunoSEQ multiplex PCR assay. Drawn from immuneACCESS, this table holds only the in-frame rearrangements with V and J called that TCRdb kept. Clones are partly lost; checked studies trace under half to an unresolved V gene and leave the rest unexplained. A total of about 240,000 clones appear in this sample, around 85% of them only once. Around 9.6% of the sample belongs to the ten largest clones. The sample was peripheral blood. The receptors come from an elderly woman with acute or convalescent COVID-19.

This clone was recorded only once. The V gene is TRBV28, the J gene TRBJ1-2, with a weak D call TRBD1 (6 bases). The V end was cut by 5 bases, the J end by 9 bases, with 16 bases between. The CDR3 contains 13 residues. Germline CDR1 MDHEN, CDR2 SYDVKM. The DNA for the CDR3 is TGTGCCAGCAGTAGGGGACAACGATTGAGCTACACCTTC. Encoded protein: CASSRGQRLSYTF.

This clone was observed a single time. This CDR3 is also generated by other DNA sequences in the sample. The chain links TRBV5-1 to TRBJ1-1; D gene uncertain. The CDR3 length is 14 residues. The V and J ends lost 0 bases and 4 bases respectively, with 10 bases between them. Germline assignment: CDR1 SGHRS and CDR2 YFSETQ. CDR3 in DNA: TGCGCCAGCAGCTTGGTTGGAGGGAGCACTGAAGCTTTCTTT. Protein: CASSLVGGSTEAFF. Supplemented by reference TRBV5-1 and TRBJ1-1, the full variable domain reads KAGVTQTPRYLIKTRGQQVTLSCSPISGHRSVSWYQQTPGQGLQFLFEYFSETQRNKGNFPGRFSGRQFSNSRSEMNVSTLELGDSALYLCASSLVGGSTEAFFGQGTRLTVV.

This chain joins TRBV27 and TRBJ1-2; D is perhaps TRBD1 (6 bases). Trimming cost V 5 bases and J 7 bases, with 17 bases left between them. The CDR3 contains 14 residues. CDR1 is MNHEY, CDR2 SMNVEV, per germline (reference sequence). CDR3 bases: TGTGCCAGCAGTGGTTCCCCAGACAGGTCTGGCTACACCTTC. Translated, it gives CASSGSPDRSGYTF.

The chain joins TRBV18 to TRBJ1-4; 7 bases fit TRBD1. With 3 bases clipped from V and 0 bases from J, the junction kept 1 base outside the gene matches. The CDR3 has 15 residues. Germline V lookup: CDR1 KGHSH, CDR2 LQKENI. CDR3 residues: CASSPDRATNEKLFF. The CDR3 nucleotides read TGTGCCAGCTCACCCGACAGGGCAACTAATGAAAAACTGTTTTTT.

The rearrangement uses TRBV2 and TRBJ2-7; TRBD1 is a possible D gene (5 bases). Looked up from germline, CDR1 is SNHLY and CDR2 is FYNNEI. V gave up 6 bases and J gave up 0 bases, with 9 bases separating them. This CDR3 has 13 residues. CDR3 residues: CASSQDTSYEQYF. Here the CDR3 DNA reads TGTGCCAGCAGCCAGGACACCTCCTACGAGCAGTACTTC.

The J gene is TRBJ1-4, the V gene TRBV19; D gene unclear. Germline assignment: CDR1 LNHDA and CDR2 SQIVND (reference sequence). V was pared by 2 bases and J by 5 bases, with 18 bases between. This CDR3 has 17 residues. CDR3 sequence: CASSINPRRRKNEKLFF. For the CDR3, the DNA is TGTGCCAGTAGTATAAACCCCCGACGGAGGAAGAATGAAAAACTGTTTTTT. The variable domain in full, with the rest retrieved from reference TRBV19 and TRBJ1-4, is DGGITQSPKYLFRKEGQNVTLSCEQNLNHDAMYWYRQDPGQGLRLIYYSQIVNDFQKGDIAEGYSVSREKKESFPLTVTSAQKNPTAFYLCASSINPRRRKNEKLFFGSGTQLSVL.

V is TRBV12-3 or TRBV12-4 and J is TRBJ2-2; no firm D call. CDR3 length: 13 residues. Trimming cost V 7 bases and J 5 bases, with 11 bases left between them. CDR3 region: CASIRSGTGELFF. The CDR3 coding sequence is TGTGCCAGCATTCGGAGTGGGACCGGGGAGCTGTTTTTT.

The CDR3 loop is CASSQVTGRGEKLFF. The CDR3, as DNA: TGTGCCAGCAGCCAGGTCACAGGGAGAGGGGAAAAACTGTTTTTT. This chain uses TRBV4-2 with TRBJ1-4; D may be TRBD1 (6 bases). This CDR3 spans 15 amino acids. V lost 3 bases, J lost 8 bases, and 16 bases lay in between. CDR1 LGHNA and CDR2 YNFKEQ come from the germline V gene.

The rearrangement uses TRBV2 and TRBJ2-1, with 12 bases that match TRBD1. The CDR3 is 15 amino acids. The V and J ends lost 6 bases and 8 bases, in that order; junction bases with no gene match: 8. CDR1 and CDR2 from the germline V gene are SNHLY and FYNNEI. In DNA, the CDR3 is TGTGCCAGCAGGCACCGGGACAGGGGGCAAGATGAGCAGTTCTTC. Its translation is CASRHRDRGQDEQFF.

The rearrangement uses TRBV5-6 and TRBJ1-1; perhaps TRBD1 as D (5 bases). The V gene lost 0 bases and the J gene lost 11 bases, with 17 bases spanning the gap. Germline V lookup: CDR1 SGHDT, CDR2 YYEEEE. CDR3 length equals 14 residues. For the CDR3, the DNA is TGTGCCAGCAGCTTGGTTGGCAGGGTTATTGGGGCTTTCTTT. Translating it yields CASSLVGRVIGAFF.

The chain employs TRBV19 and TRBJ2-7; possibly TRBD2 for D (5 bases). The CDR3 contains 12 residues. Germline V gene sequence: CDR1 LNHDA, CDR2 SQIVND (reference sequence). Trimming removed 6 bases from V and 3 bases from J, with 9 bases in between. This chain's CDR3 is CASRGGFYEQYF. The CDR3 nucleotides read TGTGCCAGTAGGGGCGGGTTCTACGAGCAGTACTTC.

The chain couples TRBV5-1 to TRBJ2-7, with 11 bases aligning to TRBD1. This CDR3 comprises 14 residues. V shed 4 bases and J 2 bases; nucleotides not matched to a gene: 2. From germline, CDR1 is SGHRS and CDR2 YFSETQ. In nucleotides, the CDR3 is TGCGCCAGCAGCCTGGGACAGGGGGCCTACGAGCAGTACTTC. Its translation is CASSLGQGAYEQYF.

V gene TRBV2 combines with J gene TRBJ1-5, with D possibly being TRBD1 (5 bases). Germline V gene lookup returns CDR1 SNHLY and CDR2 FYNNEI. The CDR3 has 13 residues. V was pared by 8 bases and J by 3 bases, with 11 bases between. The CDR3 sequence is CASRRRVNQPQHF. CDR3 coding DNA: TGTGCCAGCCGGCGCAGGGTCAATCAGCCCCAGCATTTT.

This chain uses TRBV29-1 with TRBJ2-3; 9 bases align to TRBD2. V lost 4 bases, J lost 6 bases, and 11 bases stayed unmatched. Germline V lookup: CDR1 SQVTM, CDR2 ANQGSEA. CDR3 length equals 15 residues. CDR3 in amino acids: CSVGDRPSGVDTQYF. CDR3 bases: TGCAGCGTTGGGGACCGGCCTAGCGGGGTTGATACGCAGTATTTT.

The rearrangement joins TRBV10-3 to TRBJ1-5; D not certain. V dropped 0 bases and J dropped 4 bases, with 4 bases sitting between them. CDR1 is ENHRY, CDR2 SYGVKD, per germline. This CDR3 region has 13 residues. CDR3 sequence reads: CAISESLNQPQHF. The CDR3 DNA reads TGTGCCATCAGTGAGTCCCTTAATCAGCCCCAGCATTTT.

V usage is TRBV29-1 and J usage is TRBJ2-6; 10 nucleotides line up with TRBD1. CDR1 is SQVTM, CDR2 ANQGSEA, per germline. The junction had 7 bases not matched to a gene; V was cut back by 7 bases and J by 1 base. This CDR3 spans 16 amino acids. The CDR3: CSAAGTGESGANVLTF. The CDR3 DNA reads TGCAGCGCAGCCGGGACAGGGGAGTCTGGGGCCAACGTCCTGACTTTC.

V gene TRBV5-4 combines with J gene TRBJ2-7, with TRBD1 matching over 7 bases. V was pared by 6 bases and J by 5 bases, with 8 bases of the junction left unmatched. Germline V gives CDR1 SGHNT, CDR2 YYREEE (reference sequence). The CDR3 has 13 amino acids. The CDR3 region is CASNRDSKDEQYF. The CDR3 DNA is TGTGCCAGCAACCGGGACAGTAAAGACGAGCAGTACTTC. Full variable domain (remainder filled in from reference TRBV5-4 and TRBJ2-7): ETGVTQSPTHLIKTRGQQVTLRCSSQSGHNTVSWYQQALGQGPQFIFQYYREEENGRGNFPPRFSGLQFPNYSSELNVNALELDDSALYLCASNRDSKDEQYFGPGTRLTVT.

This chain connects TRBV3-1 (or the pseudogene TRBV3-2) to TRBJ2-5; 9 bases are shared with TRBD2. CDR3 length: 16 amino acids. V lost 4 bases, J lost 1 base, and 7 bases stayed unmatched. The germline CDR1 and CDR2 sequences are LGHDT and YNNKEL (reference sequence). CDR3 nucleotide sequence: TGTGCCAGCAGCCTCCGGTCTAGCGGGGCCCAAGAGACCCAGTACTTC. It translates to CASSLRSSGAQETQYF.

Points on this clone: This sample also contains other DNA sequences that code for the same CDR3. The V gene is TRBV5-1, the J gene TRBJ1-2, with 8 positions matching TRBD1. Per the germline V gene, CDR1 is SGHRS and CDR2 is YFSETQ. This CDR3 has 13 amino acids. V gave up 4 bases and J gave up 4 bases; unmatched junction bases: 3. The CDR3 region has the DNA TGCGCCAGCAGCCTGGACAGGGCCTATGGCTACACCTTC. Its protein is CASSLDRAYGYTF.

This chain joins TRBV6-5 and TRBJ1-1; the D is unclear. Between the trimmed V and J ends, which lost 8 bases and 8 bases, there was a span of 24 bases. The CDR3 length is 15 residues. Per germline, CDR1 MNHEY and CDR2 SVGAGI. The CDR3 loop is CASRPLAALGGEAFF. CDR3 in DNA: TGTGCCAGCCGACCCCTGGCGGCCCTTGGCGGAGAAGCTTTCTTT.